This T cell receptor beta chain originates from a study of blood T cell repertoires in COVID-19. As for the study in general: In each case, the material was cDNA or gDNA derived from T cells, B-cell-depleted T cells, or PBMCs.

In the authors' workflow: It was from reference gene primer amplification that nucleated cell counts were estimated. The table came from immunoSEQ multiplex PCR; TCRdb's copy has only in-frame clones and leaves some out. V and J calls and clone size are given by that table; D and trimming were obtained from the DNA. The sample consists of approximately 210,000 clones, around 87% of them appearing once. Study members were between about 18 and 100 years old and lived in 24 US regions. Sample: PBMCs or T cells enriched from blood (not recorded which). The receptor was derived from a man in his thirties or forties in a cohort exposed to, infected with or recovered from COVID-19 (not recorded which).

CDR3 in amino acids: CASSTLTLIQGAGDQPQHF. Here the CDR3 DNA reads TGTGCCAGCAGCACCCTTACCCTAATACAGGGGGCAGGAGATCAGCCCCAGCATTTT. The genes are TRBV7-8 and TRBJ1-5, with 9 bases identical to TRBD1. This CDR3 comprises 19 residues. Germline V gene data show CDR1 as SGHVS and CDR2 as FQNEAQ. The V segment lost 5 bases and the J segment 5 bases; nucleotides outside the gene matches: 19.